Following are 28 T cell receptor beta chains from one sample sequenced in a study of PD-1 blockade in classical Hodgkin lymphoma. TCRdb's copy holds only in-frame clones and misses some; the assay was immunoSEQ multiplex PCR. The table records 40,000 to 60,000 clones, around 73% of them present only once. Relapse was seen in all patients after autologous stem cell transplantation, and brentuximab vedotin exposure was variable. Source: peripheral blood mononuclear cells (PBMCs), taken before the second cycle of nivolumab. Receptors were obtained from a human donor with classical Hodgkin lymphoma.

V and J are TRBV28 and TRBJ1-4; TRBD1 matches at 10 bases. CDR3 length: 14 residues. Looked up from germline, CDR1 is MDHEN and CDR2 is SYDVKM. J was trimmed by 10 bases and V by 3 bases; bases with no gene match: 5. As DNA, the CDR3 is TGTGCCAGCAGTTTGGGACAGGGGCCCACAAAACTGTTTTTT. It encodes CASSLGQGPTKLFF. The variable domain in full, completed from reference TRBV28 and TRBJ1-4, reads DVKVTQSSRYLVKRTGEKVFLECVQDMDHENMFWYRQDPGLGLRLIYFSYDVKMKEKGDIPEGYSVSREKKERFSLILESASTNQTSMYLCASSLGQGPTKLFFGSGTQLSVL.

V is TRBV19 and J is TRBJ2-1; D is tentatively TRBD1 or TRBD2 (6 bases each). This CDR3 has 14 residues. V was cut by 8 bases and J by 2 bases, with 13 bases left in between. Germline CDR1 and CDR2: LNHDA and SQIVND (reference sequence). In DNA, the CDR3 is TGTGCCAGTCTAAGGGGGGAGGCCTACAATGAGCAGTTCTTC. It is translated as CASLRGEAYNEQFF.

This clone was observed a single time. This rearrangement joins TRBV27 to TRBJ1-2; D remains ambiguous. CDR1 and CDR2 (germline): MNHEY, SMNVEV (reference sequence). CDR3 size: 15 residues. Deletions cut 6 bases from V and 5 bases from J, with 19 bases between. The CDR3 region has the DNA TGTGCCAGCAGCCGACGCCCGCAGAATTATTATGGCTACACCTTC. It yields the protein CASSRRPQNYYGYTF.

This chain connects TRBV7-9 to TRBJ2-7, with D perhaps matching TRBD1 or TRBD2 (5 bases each). Germline lookup yields CDR1 SEHNR and CDR2 FQNEAQ (reference sequence). Trimming removed 5 bases from V and 4 bases from J, with 24 bases in between. The CDR3 consists of 17 residues. Here the CDR3 reads CASSPKGLGTENYEQYF. As DNA, the CDR3 is TGTGCCAGCAGCCCCAAGGGATTGGGGACGGAAAATTACGAGCAGTACTTC.

This clone has a handful of counts. This sequence joins TRBV5-1 and TRBJ1-1; D uncertain. The CDR3 spans 15 residues. From germline, CDR1 is SGHRS and CDR2 YFSETQ. The V end lost 0 bases, the J end lost 1 base, and 10 bases lay between the germline ends. The CDR3 sequence: CASSLGGRPNTEAFF. The DNA for the CDR3 is TGCGCCAGCAGCTTGGGAGGCCGCCCGAACACTGAAGCTTTCTTT.

The chain employs TRBV5-1 and TRBJ2-5, with 14 positions matching TRBD2. The CDR3 has 17 amino acids. The ends lost 2 bases at V and 5 bases at J; junction bases unmatched: 8. CDR1 is SGHRS, CDR2 YFSETQ, per germline. CDR3 DNA sequence: TGCGCCAGCAGCTTCCGACTAGCGGGAGGGCCGAAGGAGACCCAGTACTTC. It codes for CASSFRLAGGPKETQYF.

This clone was recorded a few times. The J gene is TRBJ2-2, the V gene TRBV6-5; 9 bases are shared with TRBD1. V dropped 5 bases and J dropped 3; count of bases not matched to a gene: 1. Germline loops: CDR1 MNHEY, CDR2 SVGAGI. The CDR3 length is 14 residues. The CDR3 DNA sequence: TGTGCCAGCAGTCGGACAGGGGACACCGGGGAGCTGTTTTTT. It translates to CASSRTGDTGELFF.

The gene calls are TRBV7-2 and TRBJ2-1, with 7 bases aligning to TRBD2. V lost 2 bases, J lost 1 base, and 5 bases stayed unmatched. Germline V gene data show CDR1 as SGHTA and CDR2 as FQGNSA. This CDR3 contains 16 residues. The CDR3 protein is CASSLSGGSSYNEQFF. CDR3 bases: TGTGCCAGCAGCTTATCTGGCGGGAGTTCCTACAATGAGCAGTTCTTC.

With regard to this clone: At one end, the junction sequence differs from germline, possibly due to a read error. V and J are TRBV19 and TRBJ2-7; unclear D gene. The CDR3 is made up of 16 amino acids. CDR1 is LNHDA and CDR2 is SQIVND in the germline V gene (reference sequence). DNA for the CDR3: TGTGCCAGTACTATATCGGGTGGTGGAGACTCCTACGAGCAGTACTTC. Translation: CASTISGGGDSYEQYF.

This clone was observed a handful of times. The chain couples TRBV6-1 to TRBJ1-1; D unresolved. CDR1 and CDR2 (germline): MNHNS, SASEGT. There are 13 residues in the CDR3. Between the trimmed V and J ends, which lost 4 bases and 6 bases, there was a span of 12 bases. CDR3 protein: CASSAESFAEAFF. Written as DNA, the CDR3 is TGTGCCAGCAGTGCAGAGAGTTTCGCTGAAGCTTTCTTT.

This clone showed up just a few times. The chain recombines TRBV28 with TRBJ2-7; weak D call: TRBD1 (5 bases). Trimming removed 3 bases from V and 4 bases from J, with 16 bases in between. CDR1 is MDHEN and CDR2 is SYDVKM in the germline V gene. The CDR3 is 15 residues long. CDR3 bases: TGTGCCAGCAGTTTGGAACAGGCGACCCATTACGAGCAGTACTTC. This gives the protein CASSLEQATHYEQYF.

The chain joins TRBV18 to TRBJ2-1; 9 positions agree with TRBD2. The germline CDR1 and CDR2 sequences are KGHSH and LQKENI. CDR3 length equals 16 residues. Germline trimming cut 2 bases from V and 7 bases from J; bases unmatched to any gene: 9. DNA of the CDR3: TGTGCCAGCTCACCAATAGCGGGAGCCCGGGGAAATGAGCAGTTCTTC. Its protein product is CASSPIAGARGNEQFF.

The CDR3 region has the DNA TGTGCCACCAGTGGGGGCGGAGGGTGGGGAACAGATACGCAGTATTTT. Translation gives CATSGGGGWGTDTQYF. The rearrangement uses TRBV15 and TRBJ2-3; either TRBD1 or TRBD2 may supply D (6 bases each). CDR1 and CDR2 from the germline V gene are LNHNV and YYDKDF (reference sequence). The V end was cut by 6 bases, the J end by 3 bases, with 19 bases between. This CDR3 spans 16 amino acids.

The chain employs TRBV6-5 and TRBJ1-1; D remains ambiguous. The V and J ends lost 0 bases and 5 bases respectively, with 10 bases between them. CDR1 is MNHEY, CDR2 SVGAGI, per germline. The CDR3 loop spans 14 amino acids. The CDR3 spells CASSYSSGGTEAFF. The CDR3 nucleotides are TGTGCCAGCAGTTACTCTTCCGGAGGGACTGAAGCTTTCTTT.

This clone has only a few counts. This chain uses TRBV25-1 with TRBJ1-1; 7 nucleotides line up with TRBD1. With 6 bases clipped from V and 4 bases from J, the junction kept 8 bases outside the gene matches. The CDR3 totals 14 residues. Germline V gives CDR1 MGHDK, CDR2 SYGVNS. The DNA of the CDR3 is TGTGCCAGCAGGGAAACAGGGGAAGGCACTGAAGCTTTCTTT. This codes for CASRETGEGTEAFF.

The V call is TRBV7-2, the J call TRBJ2-3, with D perhaps TRBD1 or TRBD2 (5 bases each). CDR3 size: 14 residues. Germline CDR1 and CDR2: SGHTA and FQGNSA. The V end was cut by 2 bases, the J end by 8 bases, with 14 bases between. The CDR3 sequence: CASSLPSLGGTQYF. The CDR3 DNA reads as TGTGCCAGCAGCTTACCGAGCCTTGGGGGTACGCAGTATTTT.

The chain combines TRBV29-1 with TRBJ1-2, with a possible D match to TRBD1 (5 bases). Looked up from germline, CDR1 is SQVTM and CDR2 is ANQGSEA. V was clipped by 3 bases and J by 8 bases, with 10 bases between them. This CDR3 has 11 amino acids. CDR3 region: CSVDGGSGYTF. The CDR3, as DNA: TGCAGCGTTGATGGGGGTAGCGGCTACACCTTC.

V gene TRBV5-4 combines with J gene TRBJ2-1, with a weak D call TRBD2 (6 bases). Trimming took off 4 bases at V and 0 bases at J, with 17 bases between the two ends. This CDR3 is built from 17 residues. Germline V gives CDR1 SGHNT, CDR2 YYREEE (reference sequence). CDR3 DNA sequence: TGTGCCAGCAGCCTTCGTCCGGGGGTAAGCTCCTACAATGAGCAGTTCTTC. This gives the protein CASSLRPGVSSYNEQFF.

The chain has TRBV9 and TRBJ2-3; tentative D call: TRBD1 (5 bases). Deletions cut 4 bases from V and 5 bases from J, with 17 bases between. Germline V gives CDR1 SGDLS, CDR2 YYNGEE. The CDR3 totals 15 residues. CDR3 region: CASSLQGSLRDTQYF. CDR3 nucleotide sequence: TGTGCCAGCAGCCTTCAGGGTAGTCTTAGAGATACGCAGTATTTT.

This rearrangement joins TRBV30 to TRBJ2-7, with D tentatively TRBD1 (5 bases). Germline CDR1 is GTSNPN and CDR2 is SVGIG (reference sequence). The CDR3 runs 13 residues. Trimming removed 0 bases from V and 5 bases from J, with 11 bases in between. CDR3 DNA: TGTGCCTGGAGTGTACAAGGGGTACACGAGCAGTACTTC. Its protein is CAWSVQGVHEQYF.

The chain has TRBV18 and TRBJ2-7, with a possible D match to TRBD2 (6 bases). V dropped 6 bases and J dropped 3 bases, with 12 bases sitting between them. The CDR3 extends over 13 amino acids. CDR1 is KGHSH and CDR2 is LQKENI in the germline V gene. CDR3 bases: TGTGCCAGCTCCCCTGGGGGGAACTACGAGCAGTACTTC. Its protein product is CASSPGGNYEQYF.

The chain is built from TRBV7-1 and TRBJ2-2, with a possible D match to TRBD1 (6 bases). TRBV7-1 is filed as an ORF, its function uncertain. This CDR3 spans 14 amino acids. Trimming pared 4 bases from V and 7 bases from J, leaving 13 bases between. The CDR3 here is CASSLKTGIGELFF. The DNA for the CDR3 is TGTGCCAGCAGCTTAAAAACAGGGATCGGGGAGCTGTTTTTT.

This chain connects TRBV28 to TRBJ1-5, with 7 bases matching TRBD1. The J segment lost 3 bases and the V segment lost 6 bases, leaving 8 bases of the junction unmatched. The CDR3 covers 15 residues. The germline V gene has CDR1 MDHEN and CDR2 SYDVKM. The CDR3 reads CASSLRDSVNQPQHF. The CDR3 nucleotides are TGTGCCAGCAGCCTCCGGGACAGTGTCAATCAGCCCCAGCATTTT.

The chain is built from TRBV7-9 and TRBJ2-5; no reliable D call. Deletions cut 6 bases from V and 5 bases from J, with 16 bases between. Per germline, CDR1 SEHNR and CDR2 FQNEAQ (reference sequence). The CDR3 contains 14 residues. The CDR3 protein is CASRPDPLGETQYF. In DNA form, the CDR3 reads TGTGCCAGCAGACCGGACCCCCTAGGGGAGACCCAGTACTTC.

V usage is TRBV11-2 and J usage is TRBJ2-1; 7 bases map to TRBD2. Looked up from germline, CDR1 is SGHAT and CDR2 is FQNNGV. The CDR3 sequence is 15 residues long. V shed 5 bases and J 6 bases; nucleotides not matched to a gene: 10. Written as DNA, the CDR3 is TGTGCCAGCAGCCCTTCCCCTTGGGAGGGCAATGAGCAGTTCTTC. Protein product: CASSPSPWEGNEQFF.

The chain employs TRBV28 and TRBJ1-3; TRBD1 is a possible D gene (5 bases). Germline V gene data show CDR1 as MDHEN and CDR2 as SYDVKM. There are 16 residues in the CDR3. Trimming removed 5 bases from V and 3 bases from J, with 17 bases in between. The CDR3 loop is CASSPGGGLVGNTIYF. CDR3 DNA: TGTGCCAGCAGTCCTGGGGGGGGGTTGGTTGGAAACACCATATATTTT.

This chain links TRBV27 with TRBJ2-5; a weak D match, TRBD2 (5 bases). Germline V CDR1 and CDR2: MNHEY, SMNVEV (reference sequence). The CDR3 is made up of 13 amino acids. V dropped 5 bases and J dropped 4 bases, with 11 bases sitting between them. The CDR3, as DNA: TGTGCCAGCAGTATGAGGACTGGAGAGACCCAGTACTTC. Its protein product is CASSMRTGETQYF.

The chain uses TRBV7-9 and TRBJ1-3, with D tentatively TRBD1 (5 bases). The length of the CDR3 is 10 residues. Trimming shortened V by 4 bases and J by 14 bases, and 9 bases separated the two germline ends. Germline CDR1 is SEHNR and CDR2 is FQNEAQ (reference sequence). DNA for the CDR3: TGTGCCAGCAGCTACCGGGACCTATATTTT. Translated, it gives CASSYRDLYF.